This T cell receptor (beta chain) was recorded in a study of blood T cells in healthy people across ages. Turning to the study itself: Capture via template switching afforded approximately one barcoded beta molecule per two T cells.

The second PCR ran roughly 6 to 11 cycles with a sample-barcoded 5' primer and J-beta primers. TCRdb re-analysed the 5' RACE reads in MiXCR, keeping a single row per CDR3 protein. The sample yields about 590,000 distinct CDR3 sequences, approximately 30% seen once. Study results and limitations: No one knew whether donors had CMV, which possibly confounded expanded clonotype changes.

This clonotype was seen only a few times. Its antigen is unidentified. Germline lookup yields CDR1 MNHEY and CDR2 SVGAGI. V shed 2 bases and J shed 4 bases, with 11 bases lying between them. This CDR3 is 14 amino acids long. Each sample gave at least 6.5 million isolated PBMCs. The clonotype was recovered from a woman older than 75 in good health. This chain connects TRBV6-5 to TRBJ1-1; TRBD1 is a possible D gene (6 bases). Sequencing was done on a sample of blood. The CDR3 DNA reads TGTGCCAGCAGTTACCAGGGGATCCCCACTGAAGCTTTCTTT. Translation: CASSYQGIPTEAFF.